This TCR beta chain came from a study of blood T cell repertoires in COVID-19. The V end lost 9 bases, the J end lost 8 bases, and 20 bases lay between the germline ends. Per the germline V gene, CDR1 is SEHNR and CDR2 is FQNEAQ (reference sequence). The CDR3 covers 14 residues. Some clones are missing from TCRdb's copy, which holds only in-frame ones; the method was immunoSEQ multiplex PCR. In the table there are about 300,000 clones, more than 70% of which are singletons. The J gene is TRBJ2-1, the V gene TRBV7-9, with a tentative D call TRBD2 (5 bases). The origin of this receptor is a woman in her fifties or sixties with acute or convalescent COVID-19. Source material: peripheral blood. In DNA, the CDR3 is TGTGCCAGAGCGCCAGAGAACGGGGTCCATGAGCAGTTCTTC. This translates into CARAPENGVHEQFF. Full variable domain (outside the CDR3, taken from reference TRBV7-9 and TRBJ2-1): DTGVSQNPRHKITKRGQNVTFRCDPISEHNRLYWYRQTLGQGPEFLTYFQNEAQLEKSRLLSDRFSAERPKGSFSTLEIQRTEQGDSAMYLCARAPENGVHEQFFGPGTRLTVL.